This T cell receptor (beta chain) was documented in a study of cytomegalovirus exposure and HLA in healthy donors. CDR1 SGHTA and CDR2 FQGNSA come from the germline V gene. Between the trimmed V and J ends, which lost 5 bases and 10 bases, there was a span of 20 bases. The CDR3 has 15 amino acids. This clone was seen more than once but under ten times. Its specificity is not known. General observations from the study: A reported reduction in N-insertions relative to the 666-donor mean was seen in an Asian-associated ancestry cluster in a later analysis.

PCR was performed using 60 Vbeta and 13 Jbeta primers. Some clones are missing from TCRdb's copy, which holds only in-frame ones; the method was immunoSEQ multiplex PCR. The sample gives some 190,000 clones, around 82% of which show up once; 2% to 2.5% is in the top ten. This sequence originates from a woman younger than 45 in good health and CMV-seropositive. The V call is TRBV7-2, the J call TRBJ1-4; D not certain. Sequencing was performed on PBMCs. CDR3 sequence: CASSPEGGSLVKLFF. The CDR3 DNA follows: TGTGCCAGCAGCCCCGAGGGAGGGTCCCTGGTAAAACTGTTTTTT.